This passage covers 2 T cell receptor beta chains from one sample sequenced in a study of cytomegalovirus exposure and HLA in healthy donors. PCR involved 60 Vbeta and 13 Jbeta primers. The method was immunoSEQ multiplex PCR; TCRdb's version includes in-frame clones alone and lacks a portion of them. Among 150,000 to 200,000 clones listed, roughly 70% were seen once. The sequencing sample was made of PBMCs. The receptors were sampled from a man aged 35 to 55 in good health and CMV-seropositive.

This clone was picked up a small number of times. This chain joins TRBV7-2 and TRBJ2-1; 7 bases are a match to TRBD2. V lost 5 bases, J lost 8 bases, and 21 bases stayed unmatched. Germline V gene lookup returns CDR1 SGHTA and CDR2 FQGNSA. CDR3 length: 18 residues. CDR3 region: CASSLIGSLAVLGDEQFF. CDR3 nucleotides: TGTGCCAGCAGCCTCATCGGGAGCCTAGCGGTTTTAGGGGATGAGCAGTTCTTC.

V usage is TRBV5-1 and J usage is TRBJ1-1; D remains ambiguous. Per the germline V gene, CDR1 is SGHRS and CDR2 is YFSETQ. The CDR3 covers 15 residues. V was clipped by 3 bases and J by 4 bases, with 16 bases between them. Written as DNA, the CDR3 is TGCGCCAGCAGCTCCGGAGGGAGTTTGGGCACTGAAGCTTTCTTT. As protein: CASSSGGSLGTEAFF.